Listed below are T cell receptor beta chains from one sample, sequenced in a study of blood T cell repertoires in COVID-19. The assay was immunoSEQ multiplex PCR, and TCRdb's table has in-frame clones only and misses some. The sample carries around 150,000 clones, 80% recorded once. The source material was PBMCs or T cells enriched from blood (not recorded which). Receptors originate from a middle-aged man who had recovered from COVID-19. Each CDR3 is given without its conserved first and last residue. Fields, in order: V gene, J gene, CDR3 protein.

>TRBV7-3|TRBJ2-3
ASSIQGADTQY
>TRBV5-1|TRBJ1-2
ASSLDQGNYGYT
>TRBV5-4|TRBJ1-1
ASSLDPAGTTEAF
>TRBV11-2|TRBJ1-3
ASSPQGVSGNTIY
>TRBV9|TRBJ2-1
ASSALGDNYNEQF
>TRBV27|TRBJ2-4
ASSPQTGNLAKNIQY
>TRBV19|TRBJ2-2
ASSIALGSNTGELF
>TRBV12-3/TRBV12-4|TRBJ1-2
ASSLARETGYT
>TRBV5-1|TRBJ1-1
ASSLVAGGNTEAF
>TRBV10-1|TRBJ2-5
ASSRDRVGETQY
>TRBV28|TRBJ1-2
ASSLSRDLGYT
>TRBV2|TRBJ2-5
ASSERPRGETQY
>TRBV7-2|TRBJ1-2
ASSLSLTGAAGYT
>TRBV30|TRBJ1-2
ASSDRDLGYT
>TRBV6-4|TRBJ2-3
ASSRASGGSTDTQY
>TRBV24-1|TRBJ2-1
ATSDSGGAGTYNEQF